The 2 T cell receptor beta chains reported below all come from one sample, sequenced in a study of cytomegalovirus exposure and HLA in healthy donors. The PCR contained 60 Vbeta and 13 Jbeta primers. The protocol was immunoSEQ multiplex PCR, while the TCRdb copy is restricted to in-frame clones and leaves out a portion. Of 120,000 to 150,000 clones in the sample, 80% are singletons; the top ten hold approximately 2%. What was sequenced was PBMCs. These receptors were obtained from a man aged 30 to 39 in good health and CMV-seronegative.

The chain employs TRBV5-4 and TRBJ1-2; TRBD1 might be the D (6 bases). Germline V lookup: CDR1 SGHNT, CDR2 YYREEE (reference sequence). The CDR3 is 14 residues long. V was cut by 3 bases and J by 3 bases, with 12 bases left in between. The CDR3 region has the DNA TGTGCCAGCAGCTCGACAGGAGAGGACTATGGCTACACCTTC. Amino acids: CASSSTGEDYGYTF.

This clone was observed a single time. The chain joins TRBV27 to TRBJ1-2; 9 positions agree with TRBD1. Germline-derived CDR1 and CDR2 are MNHEY and SMNVEV (reference sequence). J gave up 7 bases and V 4 bases, and 10 bases lay outside the gene matches. The CDR3 runs 15 residues. CDR3 DNA: TGTGCCAGCAGTTCCCAACCACAGGGGGCAAGTGGCTACACCTTC. It yields the protein CASSSQPQGASGYTF.